Below, one T cell receptor beta chain is given with its context. The CDR3 is 15 residues long. The germline CDR1 and CDR2 sequences are ENHRY and SYGVKD. The germline V and J ends were trimmed by 3 bases and 0 bases, with 11 bases remaining between them. The healthy adult donors were HIV-negative and reported no recent acute infections or vaccinations. This specimen belongs to a study of shared clonotypes between healthy human individuals. Repertoires were generated with immunoSEQ multiplex PCR, while TCRdb's copy carries only in-frame clones and drops some. Of some 2,100,000 clones in the sample, under 97% were seen once.

The TCR sequence derives from a man aged 18-30 years in good health. The source material was naive CD4+ T cells sorted from blood. Specified subset: CD45RA+ positively selected. The chain has TRBV10-3 and TRBJ1-1; D perhaps matches TRBD1 (5 bases). CDR3 DNA: TGTGCCATCAGTGACGGGGCAGCGTTGAACACTGAAGCTTTCTTT. Encoded protein: CAISDGAALNTEAFF.